This TCR beta chain was obtained from a study of CD8+CD57+ T cells in acquired aplastic anemia. Study overall: Sorted CD4+ and CD8+ cell DNA averaged around 3 ug. CD4+ cells from healthy donors averaged about 10 million reads.

Study results and caveats: Patients and controls shared roughly 31 CD8+ CDR3 sequences, highly expressed in patients. Between patients and controls, CD8+ Simpson's diversity did not vary significantly.

TCR beta VDJ and CDR3 profiles were obtained from a genomic DNA template. TCRdb reprocessed the reads via MiXCR and lists one record per CDR3 protein. Of some 240,000 distinct CDR3 sequences listed, approximately 35% are singletons. With regard to this clonotype: Its cognate antigen is unknown.

The receptor's source is a human donor in good health, serving as a control. The sequencing sample was made of sorted CD4+, CD8+, or CD8+CD57+ T cells (not recorded which) from PBMCs.

The CDR3 DNA is TGTGCCAGTAGTAAAAACTGGGACAGACCCACCGGGGAGCTGTTTTTT. Encoded protein: CASSKNWDRPTGELFF. The chain couples TRBV19 to TRBJ2-2, with TRBD1 matching over 7 bases. The V and J ends lost 4 bases and 4 bases, in that order; junction bases with no gene match: 9. Germline CDR1 is LNHDA and CDR2 is SQIVND (reference sequence). The CDR3 has 16 residues.